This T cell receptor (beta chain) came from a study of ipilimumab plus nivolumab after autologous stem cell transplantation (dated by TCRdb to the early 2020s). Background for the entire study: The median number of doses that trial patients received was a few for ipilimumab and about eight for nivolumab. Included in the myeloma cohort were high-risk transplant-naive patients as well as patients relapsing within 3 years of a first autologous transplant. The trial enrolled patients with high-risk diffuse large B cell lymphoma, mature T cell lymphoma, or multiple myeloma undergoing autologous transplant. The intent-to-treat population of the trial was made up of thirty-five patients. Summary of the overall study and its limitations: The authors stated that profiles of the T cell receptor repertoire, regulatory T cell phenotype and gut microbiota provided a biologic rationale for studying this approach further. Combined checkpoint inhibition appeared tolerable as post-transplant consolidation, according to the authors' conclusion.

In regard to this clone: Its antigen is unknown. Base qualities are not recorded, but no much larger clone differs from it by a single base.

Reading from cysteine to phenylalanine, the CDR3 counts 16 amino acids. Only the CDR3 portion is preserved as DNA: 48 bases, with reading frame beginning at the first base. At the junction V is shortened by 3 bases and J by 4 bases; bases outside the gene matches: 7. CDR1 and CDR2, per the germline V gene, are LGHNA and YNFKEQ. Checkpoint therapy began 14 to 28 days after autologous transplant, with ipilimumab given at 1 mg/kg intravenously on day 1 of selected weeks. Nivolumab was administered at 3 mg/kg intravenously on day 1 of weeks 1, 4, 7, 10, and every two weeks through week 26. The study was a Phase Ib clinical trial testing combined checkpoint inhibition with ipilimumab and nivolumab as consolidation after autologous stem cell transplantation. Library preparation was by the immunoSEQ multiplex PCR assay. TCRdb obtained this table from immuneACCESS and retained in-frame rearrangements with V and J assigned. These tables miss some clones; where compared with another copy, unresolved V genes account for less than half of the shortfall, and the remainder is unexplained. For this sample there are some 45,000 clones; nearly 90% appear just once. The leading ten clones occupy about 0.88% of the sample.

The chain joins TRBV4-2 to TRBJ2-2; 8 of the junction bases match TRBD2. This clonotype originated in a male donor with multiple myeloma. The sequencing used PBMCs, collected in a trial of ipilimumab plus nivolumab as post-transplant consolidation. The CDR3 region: CASSQVGGDVTGELFF. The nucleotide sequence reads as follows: TGTGCCAGCAGCCAGGTCGGGGGGGACGTCACCGGGGAGCTGTTTTTT.